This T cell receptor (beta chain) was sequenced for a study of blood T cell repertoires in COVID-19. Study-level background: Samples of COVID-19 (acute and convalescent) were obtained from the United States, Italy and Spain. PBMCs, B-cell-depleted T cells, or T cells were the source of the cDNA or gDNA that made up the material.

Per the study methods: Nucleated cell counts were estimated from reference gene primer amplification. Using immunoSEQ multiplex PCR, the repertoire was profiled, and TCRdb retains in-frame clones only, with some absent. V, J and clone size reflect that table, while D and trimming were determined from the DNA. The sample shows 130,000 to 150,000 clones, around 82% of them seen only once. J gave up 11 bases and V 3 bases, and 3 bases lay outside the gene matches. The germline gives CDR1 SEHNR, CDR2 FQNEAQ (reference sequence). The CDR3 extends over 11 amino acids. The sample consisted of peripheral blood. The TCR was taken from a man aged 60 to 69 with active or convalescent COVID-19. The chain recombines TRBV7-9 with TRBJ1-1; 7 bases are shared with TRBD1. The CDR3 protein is CASSLGQRAFF. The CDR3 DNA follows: TGTGCCAGCAGCTTGGGACAGCGCGCTTTCTTT.